This T cell receptor beta chain was sequenced for a study of shared clonotypes between healthy human individuals. The overall study: Researchers assigned three CD4 naive, three CD4 memory, two CD8 naive and one CD8 memory plate to each donor.

Naivety among CD8 cells was defined by CD45RO negativity and positive CCR7 selection, thereby excluding terminally differentiated effector memory CD45RA+ cells. Study-wide results and caveats: Shared clonotypes across all four donors exceeded non-shared ones in generation probability.

V lost 6 bases and J 5 bases, leaving 20 bases between the germline ends. The CDR3 has 16 amino acids. Looked up from germline, CDR1 is MDHEN and CDR2 is SYDVKM. Concerning this clone itself: Its antigen is not identified.

Per sorted-subset replicate PCR, input was roughly 200 ng DNA, representing tens of thousands of T cell genomes. Original processing methods: Filtering differed for immunoSEQ, which gave only junction sequences without quality scores. Generated by immunoSEQ multiplex PCR, the TCRdb table keeps only in-frame clones and is missing some. That table gives V, J and clone size, and the DNA gave D and trimming. The sample has around 2,100,000 clones; about 95% are singletons. Material for sequencing was naive CD8+ T cells sorted from blood. The receptor was derived from a man in his late teens or twenties in good health. This chain connects TRBV28 to TRBJ1-5; tentatively, D is TRBD1 (6 bases). DNA for the CDR3: TGTGCCAGCAGGTATCAGGGGTTTAGCGTGGATCAGCCCCAGCATTTT. It codes for CASRYQGFSVDQPQHF.